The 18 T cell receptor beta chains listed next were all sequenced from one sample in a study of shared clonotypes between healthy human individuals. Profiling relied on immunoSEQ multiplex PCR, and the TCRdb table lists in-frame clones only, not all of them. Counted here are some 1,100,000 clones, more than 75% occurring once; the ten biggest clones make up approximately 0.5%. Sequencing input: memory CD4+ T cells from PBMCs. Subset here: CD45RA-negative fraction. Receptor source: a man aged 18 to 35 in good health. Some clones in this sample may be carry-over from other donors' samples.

The CDR3 loop reads CAWSPGAYGTQYF. DNA for the CDR3: TGTGCCTGGAGTCCCGGGGCGTATGGGACCCAGTACTTC. The chain joins TRBV30 to TRBJ2-5, with D perhaps TRBD1 or TRBD2 (5 bases each). Germline values: CDR1 GTSNPN, CDR2 SVGIG (reference sequence). CDR3 length: 13 residues. V was trimmed by 2 bases and J by 7 bases, leaving 14 bases between them.

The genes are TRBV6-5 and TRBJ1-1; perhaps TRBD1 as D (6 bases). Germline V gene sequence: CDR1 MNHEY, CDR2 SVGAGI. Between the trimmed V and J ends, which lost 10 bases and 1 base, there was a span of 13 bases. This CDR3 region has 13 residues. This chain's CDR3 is CATARGPNTEAFF. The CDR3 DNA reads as TGTGCCACCGCCCGGGGGCCGAACACTGAAGCTTTCTTT.

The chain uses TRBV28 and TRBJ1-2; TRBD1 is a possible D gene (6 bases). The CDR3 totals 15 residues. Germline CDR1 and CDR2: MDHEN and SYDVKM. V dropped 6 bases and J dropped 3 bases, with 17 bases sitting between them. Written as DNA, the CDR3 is TGTGCCAGCAGGCCCGGAGGGGGGCCCCACTATGGCTACACCTTC. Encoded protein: CASRPGGGPHYGYTF.

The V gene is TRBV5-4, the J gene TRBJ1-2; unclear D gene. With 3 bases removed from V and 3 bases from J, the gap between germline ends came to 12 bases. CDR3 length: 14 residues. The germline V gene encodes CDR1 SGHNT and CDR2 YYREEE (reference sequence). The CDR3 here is CASSSDLDHYGYTF. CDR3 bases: TGTGCCAGCAGCTCGGACCTGGACCACTATGGCTACACCTTC. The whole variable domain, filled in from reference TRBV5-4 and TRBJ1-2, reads ETGVTQSPTHLIKTRGQQVTLRCSSQSGHNTVSWYQQALGQGPQFIFQYYREEENGRGNFPPRFSGLQFPNYSSELNVNALELDDSALYLCASSSDLDHYGYTFGSGTRLTVV.

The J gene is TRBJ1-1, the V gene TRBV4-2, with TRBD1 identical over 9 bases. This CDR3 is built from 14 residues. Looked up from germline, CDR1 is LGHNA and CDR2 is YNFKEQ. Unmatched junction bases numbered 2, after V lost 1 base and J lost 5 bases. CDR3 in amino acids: CASSQGDRDTEAFF. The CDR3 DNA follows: TGTGCCAGCAGCCAAGGGGACAGGGATACTGAAGCTTTCTTT.

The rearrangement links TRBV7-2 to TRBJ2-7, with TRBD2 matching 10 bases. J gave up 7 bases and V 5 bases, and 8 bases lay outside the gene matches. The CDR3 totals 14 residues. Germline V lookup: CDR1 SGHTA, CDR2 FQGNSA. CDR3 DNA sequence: TGTGCCAGCAGCCCGGGACTAGCGAGTGTGGAGCAGTACTTC. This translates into CASSPGLASVEQYF.

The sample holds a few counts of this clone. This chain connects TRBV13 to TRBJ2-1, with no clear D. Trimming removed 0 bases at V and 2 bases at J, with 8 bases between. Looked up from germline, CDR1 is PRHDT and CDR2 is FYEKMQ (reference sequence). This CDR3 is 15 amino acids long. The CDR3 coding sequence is TGTGCCAGCAGCTTAGGGCGGTTGGCCTACAATGAGCAGTTCTTC. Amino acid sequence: CASSLGRLAYNEQFF. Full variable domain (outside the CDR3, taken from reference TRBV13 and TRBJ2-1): AAGVIQSPRHLIKEKRETATLKCYPIPRHDTVYWYQQGPGQDPQFLISFYEKMQSDKGSIPDRFSAQQFSDYHSELNMSSLELGDSALYFCASSLGRLAYNEQFFGPGTRLTVL.

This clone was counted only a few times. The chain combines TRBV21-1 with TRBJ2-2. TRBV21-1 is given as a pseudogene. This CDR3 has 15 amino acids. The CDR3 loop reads CASSKLIRNTGELFF. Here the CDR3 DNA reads TGTGCCAGCAGCAAACTCATACGAAACACCGGGGAGCTGTTTTTT.

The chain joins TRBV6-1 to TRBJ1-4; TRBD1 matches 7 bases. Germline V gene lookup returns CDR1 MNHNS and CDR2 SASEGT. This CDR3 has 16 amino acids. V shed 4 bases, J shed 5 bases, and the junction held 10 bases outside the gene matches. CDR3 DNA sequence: TGTGCCAGCAGTGTCTTCCCGGGACAGAGAAATGAAAAACTGTTTTTT. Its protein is CASSVFPGQRNEKLFF.

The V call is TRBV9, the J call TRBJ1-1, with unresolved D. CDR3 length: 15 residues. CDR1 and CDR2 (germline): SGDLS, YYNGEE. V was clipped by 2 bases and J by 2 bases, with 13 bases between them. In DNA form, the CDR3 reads TGTGCCAGCAGCGTCGCGGTTCAGCCTAACACTGAAGCTTTCTTT. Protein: CASSVAVQPNTEAFF. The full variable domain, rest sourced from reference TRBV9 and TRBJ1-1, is DSGVTQTPKHLITATGQRVTLRCSPRSGDLSVYWYQQSLDQGLQFLIQYYNGEERAKGNILERFSAQQFPDLHSELNLSSLELGDSALYFCASSVAVQPNTEAFFGQGTRLTVV.

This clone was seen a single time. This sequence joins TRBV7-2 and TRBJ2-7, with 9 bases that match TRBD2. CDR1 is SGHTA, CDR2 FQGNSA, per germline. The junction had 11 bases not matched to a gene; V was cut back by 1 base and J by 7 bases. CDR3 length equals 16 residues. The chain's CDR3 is CASSLVLREGTREQYF. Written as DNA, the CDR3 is TGTGCCAGCAGCTTAGTTTTGCGGGAGGGGACGAGGGAGCAGTACTTC. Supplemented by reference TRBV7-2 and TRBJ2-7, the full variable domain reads GAGVSQSPSNKVTEKGKDVELRCDPISGHTALYWYRQSLGQGLEFLIYFQGNSAPDKSGLPSDRFSAERTGGSVSTLTIQRTQQEDSAVYLCASSLVLREGTREQYFGPGTRLTVT.

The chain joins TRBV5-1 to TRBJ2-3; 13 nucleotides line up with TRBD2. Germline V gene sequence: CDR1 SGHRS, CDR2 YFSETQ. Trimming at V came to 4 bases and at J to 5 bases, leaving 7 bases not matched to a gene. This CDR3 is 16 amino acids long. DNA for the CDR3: TGCGCCAGCAGCACTGGACTAGCGGGAGAGGTAGATACGCAGTATTTT. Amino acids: CASSTGLAGEVDTQYF.

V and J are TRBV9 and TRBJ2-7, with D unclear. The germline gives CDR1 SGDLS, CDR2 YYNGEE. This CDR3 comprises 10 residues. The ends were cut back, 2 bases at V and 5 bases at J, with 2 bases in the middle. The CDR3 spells CASSVDEQYF. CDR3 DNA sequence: TGTGCCAGCAGCGTCGACGAGCAGTACTTC.

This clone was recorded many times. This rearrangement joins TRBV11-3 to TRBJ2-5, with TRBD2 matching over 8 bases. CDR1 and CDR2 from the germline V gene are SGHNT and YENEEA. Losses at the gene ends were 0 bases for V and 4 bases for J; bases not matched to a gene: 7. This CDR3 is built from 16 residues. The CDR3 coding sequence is TGTGCCAGCAGCTTAGACCCCGGGAGGGGGGGAGAGACCCAGTACTTC. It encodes CASSLDPGRGGETQYF. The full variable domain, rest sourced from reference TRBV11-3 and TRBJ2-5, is EAGVVQSPRYKIIEKKQPVAFWCNPISGHNTLYWYLQNLGQGPELLIRYENEEAVDDSQLPKDRFSAERLKGVDSTLKIQPAELGDSAVYLCASSLDPGRGGETQYFGPGTRLLVL.

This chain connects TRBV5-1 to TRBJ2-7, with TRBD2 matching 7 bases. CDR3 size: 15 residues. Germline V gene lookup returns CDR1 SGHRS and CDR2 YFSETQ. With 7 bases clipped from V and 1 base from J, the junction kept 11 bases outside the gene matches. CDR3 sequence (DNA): TGCGCCAGCTGGGAGGGGCGGGGTGTTTCCTACGAGCAGTACTTC. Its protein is CASWEGRGVSYEQYF.

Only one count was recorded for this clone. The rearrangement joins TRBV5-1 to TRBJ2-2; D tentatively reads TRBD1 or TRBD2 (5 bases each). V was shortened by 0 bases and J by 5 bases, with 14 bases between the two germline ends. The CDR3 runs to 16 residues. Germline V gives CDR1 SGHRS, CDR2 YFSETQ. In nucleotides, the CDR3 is TGCGCCAGCAGCTTGGGTCGCGACAGCGGAACCGGGGAGCTGTTTTTT. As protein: CASSLGRDSGTGELFF. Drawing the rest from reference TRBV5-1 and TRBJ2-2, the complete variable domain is KAGVTQTPRYLIKTRGQQVTLSCSPISGHRSVSWYQQTPGQGLQFLFEYFSETQRNKGNFPGRFSGRQFSNSRSEMNVSTLELGDSALYLCASSLGRDSGTGELFFGEGSRLTVL.

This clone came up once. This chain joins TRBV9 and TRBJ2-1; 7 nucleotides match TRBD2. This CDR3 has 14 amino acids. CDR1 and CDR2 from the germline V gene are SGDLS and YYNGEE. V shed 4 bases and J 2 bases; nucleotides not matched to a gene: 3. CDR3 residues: CASSLSGTYNEQFF. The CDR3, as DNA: TGTGCCAGCAGCCTGAGCGGGACCTACAATGAGCAGTTCTTC.

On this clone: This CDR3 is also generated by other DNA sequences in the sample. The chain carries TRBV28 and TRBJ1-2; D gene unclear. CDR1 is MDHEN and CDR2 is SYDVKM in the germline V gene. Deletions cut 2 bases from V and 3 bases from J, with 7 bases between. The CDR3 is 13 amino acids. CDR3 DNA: TGTGCCAGCAGTTTAAGGGCGGACTATGGCTACACCTTC. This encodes CASSLRADYGYTF.